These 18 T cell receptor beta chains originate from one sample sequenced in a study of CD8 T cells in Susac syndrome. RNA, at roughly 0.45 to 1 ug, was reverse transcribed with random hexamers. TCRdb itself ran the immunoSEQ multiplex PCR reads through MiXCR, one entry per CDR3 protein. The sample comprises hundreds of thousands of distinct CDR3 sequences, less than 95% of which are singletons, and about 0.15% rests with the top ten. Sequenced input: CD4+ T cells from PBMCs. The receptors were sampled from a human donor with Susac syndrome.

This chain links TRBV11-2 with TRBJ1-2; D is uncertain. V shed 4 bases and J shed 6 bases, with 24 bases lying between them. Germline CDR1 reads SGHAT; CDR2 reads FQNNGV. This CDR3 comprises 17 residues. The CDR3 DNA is TGTGCCAGCAGCTCCACCGGACTTAGCAATAGGCGCGATGGCTACACCTTC. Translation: CASSSTGLSNRRDGYTF.

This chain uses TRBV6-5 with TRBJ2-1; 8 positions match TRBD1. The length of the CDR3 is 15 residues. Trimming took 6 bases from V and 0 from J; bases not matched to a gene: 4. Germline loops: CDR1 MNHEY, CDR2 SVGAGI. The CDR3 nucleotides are TGTGCCAGCAGACTCGGACAGGGCTCCTACAATGAGCAGTTCTTC. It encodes CASRLGQGSYNEQFF.

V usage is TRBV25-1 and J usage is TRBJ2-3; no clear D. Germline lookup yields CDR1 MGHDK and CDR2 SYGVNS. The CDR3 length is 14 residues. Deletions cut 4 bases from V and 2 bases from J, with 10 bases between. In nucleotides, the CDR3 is TGTGCCAGCAGTGTGGGAACCGTCACAGATACGCAGTATTTT. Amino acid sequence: CASSVGTVTDTQYF.

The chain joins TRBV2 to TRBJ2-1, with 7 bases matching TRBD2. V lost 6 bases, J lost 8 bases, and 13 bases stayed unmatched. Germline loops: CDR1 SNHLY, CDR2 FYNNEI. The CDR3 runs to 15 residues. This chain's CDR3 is CASRIVKAGRDEQFF. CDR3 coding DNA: TGTGCCAGCAGGATAGTGAAGGCAGGGAGGGATGAGCAGTTCTTC. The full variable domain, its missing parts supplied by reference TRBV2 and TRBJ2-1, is EPEVTQTPSHQVTQMGQEVILRCVPISNHLYFYWYRQILGQKVEFLVSFYNNEISEKSEIFDDQFSVERPDGSNFTLKIRSTKLEDSAMYFCASRIVKAGRDEQFFGPGTRLTVL.

The CDR3 DNA is TGCAGTGCTAGACAGTACCAAGAGACCCAGTACTTC. Translation: CSARQYQETQYF. This chain connects TRBV20-1 to TRBJ2-5; D unclear. V was shortened by 2 bases and J by 0 bases, with 4 bases between the two germline ends. The CDR3 length is 12 residues. CDR1 is DFQATT, CDR2 SNEGSKA, per germline (reference sequence).

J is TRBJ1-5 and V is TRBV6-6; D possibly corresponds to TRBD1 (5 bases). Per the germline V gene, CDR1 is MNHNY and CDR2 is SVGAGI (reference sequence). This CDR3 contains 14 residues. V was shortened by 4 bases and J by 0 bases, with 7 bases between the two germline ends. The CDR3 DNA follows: TGTGCCAGCAGTTCAGGGATTAGCAATCAGCCCCAGCATTTT. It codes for CASSSGISNQPQHF.

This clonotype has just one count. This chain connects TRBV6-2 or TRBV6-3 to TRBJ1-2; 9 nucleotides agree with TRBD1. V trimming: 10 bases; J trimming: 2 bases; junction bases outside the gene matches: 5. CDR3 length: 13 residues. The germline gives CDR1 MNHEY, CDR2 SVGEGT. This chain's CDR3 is CATGQGNNYGYTF. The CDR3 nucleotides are TGTGCCACGGGACAGGGCAACAACTATGGCTACACCTTC.

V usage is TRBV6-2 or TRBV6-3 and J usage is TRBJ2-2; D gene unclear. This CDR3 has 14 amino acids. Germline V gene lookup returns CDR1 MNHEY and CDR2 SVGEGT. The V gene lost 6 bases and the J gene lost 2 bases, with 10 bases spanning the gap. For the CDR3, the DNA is TGTGCCAGCAGCCTGATTGTTAACACCGGGGAGCTGTTTTTT. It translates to CASSLIVNTGELFF.

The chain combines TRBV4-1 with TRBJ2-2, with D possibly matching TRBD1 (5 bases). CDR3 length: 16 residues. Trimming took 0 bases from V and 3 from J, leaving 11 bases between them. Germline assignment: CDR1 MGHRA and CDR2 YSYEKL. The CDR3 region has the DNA TGCGCCAGCAGCCAAGAGGGCAGGGTTGACACCGGGGAGCTGTTTTTT. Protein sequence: CASSQEGRVDTGELFF.

CDR3 residues: CASSYSGTSLGKLFF. For the CDR3, the DNA is TGTGCCAGCAGTTATTCCGGGACTTCGCTTGGAAAACTGTTTTTT. The chain is built from TRBV28 and TRBJ1-4; D possibly corresponds to TRBD1 (5 bases). CDR3 length: 15 amino acids. Germline CDR1 MDHEN, CDR2 SYDVKM. The V end was cut by 4 bases, the J end by 10 bases, with 19 bases between.

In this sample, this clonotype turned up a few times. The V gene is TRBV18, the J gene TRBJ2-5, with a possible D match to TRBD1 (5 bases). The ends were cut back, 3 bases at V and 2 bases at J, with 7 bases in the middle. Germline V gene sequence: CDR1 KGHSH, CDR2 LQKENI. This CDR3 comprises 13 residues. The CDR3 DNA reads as TGTGCCAGCTCACCGGGGCTTCAAGAGACCCAGTACTTC. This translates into CASSPGLQETQYF.

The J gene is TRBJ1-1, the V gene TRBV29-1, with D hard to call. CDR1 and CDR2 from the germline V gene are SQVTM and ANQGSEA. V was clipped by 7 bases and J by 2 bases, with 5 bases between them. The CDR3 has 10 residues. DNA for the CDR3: TGCAGCGCCAGTAACACTGAAGCTTTCTTT. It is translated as CSASNTEAFF.

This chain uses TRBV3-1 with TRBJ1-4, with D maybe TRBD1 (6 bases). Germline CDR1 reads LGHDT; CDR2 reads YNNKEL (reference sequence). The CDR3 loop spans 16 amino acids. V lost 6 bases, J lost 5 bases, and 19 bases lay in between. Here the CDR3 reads CASSPLRGGRNEKLFF. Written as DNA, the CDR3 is TGTGCCAGCAGTCCCCTCCGGGGGGGGCGGAATGAAAAACTGTTTTTT.

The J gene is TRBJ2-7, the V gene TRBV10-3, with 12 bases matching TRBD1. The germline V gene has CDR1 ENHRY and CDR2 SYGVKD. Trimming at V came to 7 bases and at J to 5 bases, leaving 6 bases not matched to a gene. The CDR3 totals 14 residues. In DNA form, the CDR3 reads TGTGCCATCAAATCCGGGACAGGGGGCGACGAGCAGTACTTC. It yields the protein CAIKSGTGGDEQYF.

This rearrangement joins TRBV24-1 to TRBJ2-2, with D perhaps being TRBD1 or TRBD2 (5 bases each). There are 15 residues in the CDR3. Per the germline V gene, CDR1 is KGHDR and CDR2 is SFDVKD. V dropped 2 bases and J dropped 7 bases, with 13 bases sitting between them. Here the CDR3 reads CATSDWSRGDGELFF. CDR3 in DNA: TGTGCCACCAGTGATTGGTCGAGGGGTGACGGGGAGCTGTTTTTT.

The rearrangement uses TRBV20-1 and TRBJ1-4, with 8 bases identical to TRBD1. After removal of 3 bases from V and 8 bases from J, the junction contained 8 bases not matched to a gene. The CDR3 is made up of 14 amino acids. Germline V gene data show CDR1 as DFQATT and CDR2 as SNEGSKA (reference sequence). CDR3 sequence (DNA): TGCAGTGCTAGCGGAGGACAGGGTACGGAAAAACTGTTTTTT. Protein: CSASGGQGTEKLFF.

The CDR3 coding sequence is TGTGCCAGCAGCCAGCCCTCGATGGCTAAACTGTTTTTT. Protein sequence: CASSQPSMAKLFF. V is TRBV7-9 and J is TRBJ1-4; D is uncertain. Germline values: CDR1 SEHNR, CDR2 FQNEAQ (reference sequence). The CDR3 has 13 amino acids. V was cut by 5 bases and J by 11 bases, with 15 bases left in between.

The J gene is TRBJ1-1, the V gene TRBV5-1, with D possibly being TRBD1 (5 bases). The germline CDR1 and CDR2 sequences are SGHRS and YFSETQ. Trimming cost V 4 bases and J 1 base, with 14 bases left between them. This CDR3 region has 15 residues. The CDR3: CASSPGDGENTEAFF. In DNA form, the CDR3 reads TGCGCCAGCAGCCCCGGGGACGGGGAGAACACTGAAGCTTTCTTT.